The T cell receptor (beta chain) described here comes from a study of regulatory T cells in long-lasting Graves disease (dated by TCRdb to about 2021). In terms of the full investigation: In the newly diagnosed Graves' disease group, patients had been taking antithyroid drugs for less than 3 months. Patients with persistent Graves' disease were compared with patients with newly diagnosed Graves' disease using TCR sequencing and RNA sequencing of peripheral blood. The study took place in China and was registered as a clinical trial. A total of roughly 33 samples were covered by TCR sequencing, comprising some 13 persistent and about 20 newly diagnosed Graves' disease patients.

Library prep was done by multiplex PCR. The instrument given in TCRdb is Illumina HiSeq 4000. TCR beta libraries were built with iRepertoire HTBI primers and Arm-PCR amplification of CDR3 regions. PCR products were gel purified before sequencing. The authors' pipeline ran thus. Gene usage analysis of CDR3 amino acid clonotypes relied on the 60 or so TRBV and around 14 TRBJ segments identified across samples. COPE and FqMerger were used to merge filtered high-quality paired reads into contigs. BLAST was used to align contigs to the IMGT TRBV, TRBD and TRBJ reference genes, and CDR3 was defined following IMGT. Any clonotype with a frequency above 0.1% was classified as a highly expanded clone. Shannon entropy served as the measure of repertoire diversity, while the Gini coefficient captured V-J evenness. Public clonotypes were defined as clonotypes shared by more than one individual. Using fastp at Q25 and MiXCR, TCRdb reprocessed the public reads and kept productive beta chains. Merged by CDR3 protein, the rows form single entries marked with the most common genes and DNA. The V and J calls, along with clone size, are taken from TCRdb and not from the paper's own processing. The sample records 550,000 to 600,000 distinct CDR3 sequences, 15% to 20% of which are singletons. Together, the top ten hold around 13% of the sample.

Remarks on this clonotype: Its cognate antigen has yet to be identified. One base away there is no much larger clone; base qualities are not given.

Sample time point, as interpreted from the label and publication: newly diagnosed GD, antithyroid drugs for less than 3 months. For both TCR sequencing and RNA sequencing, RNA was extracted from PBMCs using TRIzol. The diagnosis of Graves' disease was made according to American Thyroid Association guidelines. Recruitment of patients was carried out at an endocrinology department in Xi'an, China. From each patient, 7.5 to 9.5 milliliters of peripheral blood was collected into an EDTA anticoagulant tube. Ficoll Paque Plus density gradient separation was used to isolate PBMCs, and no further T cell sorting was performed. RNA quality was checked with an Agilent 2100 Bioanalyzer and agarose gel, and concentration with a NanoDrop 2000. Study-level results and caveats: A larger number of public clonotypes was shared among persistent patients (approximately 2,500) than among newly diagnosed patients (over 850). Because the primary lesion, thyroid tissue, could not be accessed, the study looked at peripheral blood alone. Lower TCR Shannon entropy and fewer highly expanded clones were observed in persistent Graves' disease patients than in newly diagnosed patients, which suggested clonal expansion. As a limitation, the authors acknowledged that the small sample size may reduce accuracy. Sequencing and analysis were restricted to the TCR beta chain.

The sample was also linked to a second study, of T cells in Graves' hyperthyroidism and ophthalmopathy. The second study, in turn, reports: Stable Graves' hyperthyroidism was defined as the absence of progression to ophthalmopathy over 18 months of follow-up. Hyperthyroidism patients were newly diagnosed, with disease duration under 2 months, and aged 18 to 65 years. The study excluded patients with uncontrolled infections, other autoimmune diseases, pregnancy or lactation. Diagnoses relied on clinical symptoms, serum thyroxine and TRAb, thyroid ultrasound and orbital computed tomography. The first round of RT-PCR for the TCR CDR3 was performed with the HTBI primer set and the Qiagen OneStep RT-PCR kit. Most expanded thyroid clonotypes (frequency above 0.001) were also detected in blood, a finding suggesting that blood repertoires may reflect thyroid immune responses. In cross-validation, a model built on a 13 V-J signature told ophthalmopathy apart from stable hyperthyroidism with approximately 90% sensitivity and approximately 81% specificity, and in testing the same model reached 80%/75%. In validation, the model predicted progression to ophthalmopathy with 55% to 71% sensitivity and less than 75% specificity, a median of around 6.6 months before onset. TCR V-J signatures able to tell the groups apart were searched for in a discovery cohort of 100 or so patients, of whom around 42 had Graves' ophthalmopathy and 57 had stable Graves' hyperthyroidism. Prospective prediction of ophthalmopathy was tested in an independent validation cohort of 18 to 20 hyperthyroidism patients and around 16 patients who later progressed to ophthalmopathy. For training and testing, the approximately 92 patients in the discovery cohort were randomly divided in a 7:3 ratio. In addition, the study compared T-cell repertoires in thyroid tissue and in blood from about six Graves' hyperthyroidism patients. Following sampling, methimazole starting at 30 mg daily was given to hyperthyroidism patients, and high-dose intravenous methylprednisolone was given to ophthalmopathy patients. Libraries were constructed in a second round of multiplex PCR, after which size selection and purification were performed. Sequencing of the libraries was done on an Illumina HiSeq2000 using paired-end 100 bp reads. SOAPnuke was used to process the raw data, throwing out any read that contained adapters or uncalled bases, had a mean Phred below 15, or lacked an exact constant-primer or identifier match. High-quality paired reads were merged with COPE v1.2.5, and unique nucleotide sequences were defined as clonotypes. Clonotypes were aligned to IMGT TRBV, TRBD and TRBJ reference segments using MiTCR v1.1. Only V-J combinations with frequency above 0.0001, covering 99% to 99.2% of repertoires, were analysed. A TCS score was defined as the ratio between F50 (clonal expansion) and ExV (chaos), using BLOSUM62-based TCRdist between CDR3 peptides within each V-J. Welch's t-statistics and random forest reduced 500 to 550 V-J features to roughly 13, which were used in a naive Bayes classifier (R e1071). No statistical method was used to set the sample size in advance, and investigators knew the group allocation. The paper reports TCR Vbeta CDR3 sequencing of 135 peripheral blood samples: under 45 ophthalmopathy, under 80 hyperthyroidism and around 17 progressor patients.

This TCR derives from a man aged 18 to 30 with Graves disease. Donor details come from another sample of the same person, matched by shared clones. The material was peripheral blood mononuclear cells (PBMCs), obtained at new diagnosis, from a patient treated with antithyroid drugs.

The CDR3 sequence is CASRTVLASAYNEQFF. The nucleotide sequence is TGTGCCAGCAGAACTGTACTAGCGTCGGCCTACAATGAGCAGTTCTTC. In this chain, TRBV12-3 or TRBV12-4 is recombined with TRBJ2-1; a stretch of 7 junction bases matches TRBD2. Clipping removes 6 bases from V and 2 bases from J, with 10 as the unmatched junction base count. Inclusive of the bounding cysteine and phenylalanine, the CDR3 is 16 residues long. The kept DNA is CDR3 alone, 48 bases in frame from the first base.